This T cell receptor (beta chain) was captured by sequencing in a study of neurological immune-mediated disorders. General study points: Healthy controls had more TCR clonal expansion than multiple sclerosis, which showed the least, whereas HTLV-1-associated myelopathy showed the most. None of the CDR3 amino acid sequences of expanded clones were shared across subjects, and this suggested private repertoires in all groups.

As for the cDNA, it was generated by 5'RACE with 10-nucleotide random UMIs. From 15-18 subjects, each sequencing run yielded over 170 million TCR-beta sequences. TCRdb called the 5' RACE reads again in MiXCR, with one record for every CDR3 protein. The sample comprises 65,000 to 80,000 distinct CDR3 sequences, approximately 17% of which are singletons, and 15% rests with the top ten. About this clonotype: Its specificity is not known.

V was pared by 11 bases and J by 0 bases, with 7 bases between. Germline assignment: CDR1 LNHNV and CDR2 YYDKDF (reference sequence). The CDR3 loop spans 12 amino acids. Sequencing used PBMCs. The TCR sequence derives from a woman in her 40s in good health. This rearrangement joins TRBV15 to TRBJ1-4; D remains unclear. The CDR3 nucleotides read TGTGCCCCGCTCGCAACTAATGAAAAACTGTTTTTT. This encodes CAPLATNEKLFF.